This TCR beta chain was sequenced in a study of cytomegalovirus exposure and HLA in healthy donors. Primers for the PCR totalled 60 Vbeta and 13 Jbeta. Clones were read by immunoSEQ multiplex PCR, and TCRdb kept only the in-frame ones, dropping some. This sample lists around 88,000 clones; its ten largest clones have about 6%. This CDR3 region has 16 residues. Germline CDR1 is MDHEN and CDR2 is SYDVKM. With 6 bases clipped from V and 0 bases from J, the junction kept 7 bases outside the gene matches. General study points: A later analysis showed TCR association rates differing by HLA locus, peaking at DRB1 and lowest at HLA-C. Association with HLA alleles at 0.05 false discovery rate was found for 16,951 TCR beta sequences in a later analysis.

As for this clone: What it recognizes is unknown.

Sequenced sample: PBMCs. The sequence was obtained from a girl aged 5 to 17 in good health and CMV-seropositive. The chain joins TRBV28 to TRBJ1-3; 8 bases agree with TRBD1. CDR3 sequence: CASSPAGTGSGNTIYF. The CDR3 DNA follows: TGTGCCAGCAGCCCCGCCGGGACAGGCTCTGGAAACACCATATATTTT. Full variable domain (rest looked up from reference TRBV28 and TRBJ1-3): DVKVTQSSRYLVKRTGEKVFLECVQDMDHENMFWYRQDPGLGLRLIYFSYDVKMKEKGDIPEGYSVSREKKERFSLILESASTNQTSMYLCASSPAGTGSGNTIYFGEGSWLTVV.